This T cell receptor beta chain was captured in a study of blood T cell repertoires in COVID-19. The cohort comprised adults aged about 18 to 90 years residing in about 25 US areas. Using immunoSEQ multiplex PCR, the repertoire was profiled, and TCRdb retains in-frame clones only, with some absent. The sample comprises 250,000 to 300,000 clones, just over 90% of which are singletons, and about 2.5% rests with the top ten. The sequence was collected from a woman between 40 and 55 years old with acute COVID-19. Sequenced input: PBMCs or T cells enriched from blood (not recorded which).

This CDR3 reads CASSPYQLAGVGDTQYF. DNA for the CDR3: TGCGCCAGCAGCCCGTACCAACTAGCGGGAGTGGGAGATACGCAGTATTTT. The chain couples TRBV4-1 to TRBJ2-3; 11 nucleotides match TRBD2. From germline, CDR1 is MGHRA and CDR2 YSYEKL. CDR3 length equals 17 residues. Trimming removed 4 bases from V and 5 bases from J; junction bases left unmatched: 11.